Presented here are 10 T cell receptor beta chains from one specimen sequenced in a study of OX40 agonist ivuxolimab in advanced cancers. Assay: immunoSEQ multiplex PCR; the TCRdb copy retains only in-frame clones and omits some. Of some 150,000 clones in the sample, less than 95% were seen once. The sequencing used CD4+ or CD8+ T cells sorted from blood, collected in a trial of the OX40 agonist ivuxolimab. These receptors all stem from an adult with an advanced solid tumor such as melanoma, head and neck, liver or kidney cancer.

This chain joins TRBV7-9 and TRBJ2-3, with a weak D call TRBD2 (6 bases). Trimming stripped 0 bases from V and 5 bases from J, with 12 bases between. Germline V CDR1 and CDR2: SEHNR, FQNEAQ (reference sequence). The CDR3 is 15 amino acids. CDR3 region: CASSLARGSGDTQYF. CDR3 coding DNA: TGTGCCAGCAGCTTAGCGCGGGGCAGCGGAGATACGCAGTATTTT. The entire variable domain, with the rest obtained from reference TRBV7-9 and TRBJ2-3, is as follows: DTGVSQNPRHKITKRGQNVTFRCDPISEHNRLYWYRQTLGQGPEFLTYFQNEAQLEKSRLLSDRFSAERPKGSFSTLEIQRTEQGDSAMYLCASSLARGSGDTQYFGPGTRLTVL.

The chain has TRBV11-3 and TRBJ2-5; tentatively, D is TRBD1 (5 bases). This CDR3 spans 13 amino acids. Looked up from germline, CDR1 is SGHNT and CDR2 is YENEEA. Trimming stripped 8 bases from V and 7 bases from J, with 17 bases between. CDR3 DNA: TGTGCCAGCTTGGGAAGGGGTGCGAGGACCCAGTACTTC. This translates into CASLGRGARTQYF.

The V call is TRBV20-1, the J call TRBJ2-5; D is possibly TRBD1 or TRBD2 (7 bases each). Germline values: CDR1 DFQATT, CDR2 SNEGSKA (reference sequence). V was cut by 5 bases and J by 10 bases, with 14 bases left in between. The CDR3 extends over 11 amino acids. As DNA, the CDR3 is TGCAGTGCTCCGACAGGGAGGGACCAGTACTTC. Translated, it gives CSAPTGRDQYF.

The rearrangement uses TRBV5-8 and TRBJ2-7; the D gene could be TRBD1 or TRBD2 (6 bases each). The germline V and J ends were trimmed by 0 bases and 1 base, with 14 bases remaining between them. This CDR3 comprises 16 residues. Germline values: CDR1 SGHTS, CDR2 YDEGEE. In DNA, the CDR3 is TGTGCCAGCAGCTTGGTATGGCCGGGGGCTTCCTACGAGCAGTACTTC. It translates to CASSLVWPGASYEQYF. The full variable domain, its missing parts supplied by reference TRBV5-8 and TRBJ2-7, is EAGVTQSPTHLIKTRGQQATLRCSPISGHTSVYWYQQALGLGLQFLLWYDEGEERNRGNFPPRFSGRQFPNYSSELNVNALELEDSALYLCASSLVWPGASYEQYFGPGTRLTVT.

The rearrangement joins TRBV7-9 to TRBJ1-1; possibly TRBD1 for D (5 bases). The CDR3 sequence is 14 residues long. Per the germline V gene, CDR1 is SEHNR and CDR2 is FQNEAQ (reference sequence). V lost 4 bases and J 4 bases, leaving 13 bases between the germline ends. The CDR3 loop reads CASSSTNRGTEAFF. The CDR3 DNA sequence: TGTGCCAGCAGCTCCACAAATAGGGGCACTGAAGCTTTCTTT.

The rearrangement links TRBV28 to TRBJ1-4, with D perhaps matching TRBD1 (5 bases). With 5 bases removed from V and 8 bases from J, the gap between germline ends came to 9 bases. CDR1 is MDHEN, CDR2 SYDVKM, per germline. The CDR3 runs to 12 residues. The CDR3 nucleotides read TGTGCCAGCAGTCAGGGCCCGGAAAAACTGTTTTTT. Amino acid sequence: CASSQGPEKLFF. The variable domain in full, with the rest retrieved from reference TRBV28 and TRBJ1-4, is DVKVTQSSRYLVKRTGEKVFLECVQDMDHENMFWYRQDPGLGLRLIYFSYDVKMKEKGDIPEGYSVSREKKERFSLILESASTNQTSMYLCASSQGPEKLFFGSGTQLSVL.

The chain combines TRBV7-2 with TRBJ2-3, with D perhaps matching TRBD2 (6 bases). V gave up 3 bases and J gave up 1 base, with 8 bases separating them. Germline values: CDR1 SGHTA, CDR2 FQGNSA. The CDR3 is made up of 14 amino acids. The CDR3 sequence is CASSLASGTDTQYF. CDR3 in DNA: TGTGCCAGCAGCTTGGCTAGCGGCACAGATACGCAGTATTTT. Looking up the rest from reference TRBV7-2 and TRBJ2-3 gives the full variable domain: GAGVSQSPSNKVTEKGKDVELRCDPISGHTALYWYRQSLGQGLEFLIYFQGNSAPDKSGLPSDRFSAERTGGSVSTLTIQRTQQEDSAVYLCASSLASGTDTQYFGPGTRLTVL.

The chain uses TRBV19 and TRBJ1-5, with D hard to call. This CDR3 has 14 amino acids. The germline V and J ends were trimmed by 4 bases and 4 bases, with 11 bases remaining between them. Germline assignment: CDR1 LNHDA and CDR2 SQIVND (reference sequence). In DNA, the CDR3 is TGTGCCAGTAGTACCGGGAGGTTAAATCAGCCCCAGCATTTT. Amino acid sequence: CASSTGRLNQPQHF. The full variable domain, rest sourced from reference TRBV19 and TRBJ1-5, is DGGITQSPKYLFRKEGQNVTLSCEQNLNHDAMYWYRQDPGQGLRLIYYSQIVNDFQKGDIAEGYSVSREKKESFPLTVTSAQKNPTAFYLCASSTGRLNQPQHFGDGTRLSIL.

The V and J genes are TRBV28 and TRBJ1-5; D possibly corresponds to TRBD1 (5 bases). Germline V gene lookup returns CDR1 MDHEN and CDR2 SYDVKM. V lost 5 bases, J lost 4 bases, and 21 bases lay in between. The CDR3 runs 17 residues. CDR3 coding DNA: TGTGCCAGCAGTCAAAAGTCTGGCGGGACCATTAATCAGCCCCAGCATTTT. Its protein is CASSQKSGGTINQPQHF.

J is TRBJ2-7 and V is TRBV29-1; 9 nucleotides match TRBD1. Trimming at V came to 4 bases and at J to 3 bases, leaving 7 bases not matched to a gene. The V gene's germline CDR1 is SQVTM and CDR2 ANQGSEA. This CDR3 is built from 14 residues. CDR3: CSVVTGTGSYEQYF. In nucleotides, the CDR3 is TGCAGCGTTGTTACCGGGACAGGGAGCTACGAGCAGTACTTC.